These T cell receptor beta chains were read from a single sample in a study of response to subunit inactivated influenza vaccine. In TCRdb, the RT-PCR reads were re-called with MiXCR into one record per CDR3 protein. The table includes 500,000 to 750,000 distinct CDR3 sequences, about 15% detected once. This specimen was PBMCs from blood, taken about 13 days after vaccination. These receptors came from a man between 50 and 59 years old who received an inactivated influenza vaccine. Both conserved end residues are trimmed from each CDR3. The D gene is left open where the match is weak. Only part of the rows carry a size: once, few, many, or a class if the clone is expanded.

TRBV6-1	few	TRBD1	TRBJ1-1	ASSPEGQNTEAF
TRBV30	few	NA	TRBJ2-5	AWSSTGLWETQY
TRBV5-1	few	TRBD1	TRBJ2-7	ASSPGTGGVILEQY
TRBV3-1	NA	NA	TRBJ2-1	ASSLYQGSYNEQF
TRBV20-1	few	NA	TRBJ2-3	KPRLGSSTDTQY
TRBV5-6	many	NA	TRBJ2-7	ASSWGFAPTYEQY
TRBV5-1	many	TRBD1	TRBJ2-2	ASSLVPRGPSNTGELF
TRBV10-3	many	TRBD1	TRBJ1-3	AISEPTGGNTIY
TRBV20-1	NA	NA	TRBJ2-7	SAPNRGALVYEQY
TRBV11-2	NA	NA	TRBJ2-1	ASSLGALSSYNEQF
TRBV9	NA	TRBD1	TRBJ1-2	ASSALGQGPVYGYT
TRBV5-1	NA	NA	TRBJ2-7	ASSPLAGTHSYEQY
TRBV6-2/TRBV6-3	NA	NA	TRBJ1-3	ASSYSIPGSGNTIY
TRBV20-1	NA	NA	TRBJ2-5	SASGIPRQETQY
TRBV29-1	few	NA	TRBJ2-3	SVSAWARTDTQY
TRBV30	few	NA	TRBJ2-7	AWGGYAEQY
TRBV5-6	NA	NA	TRBJ2-1	ASSFVYEQF
TRBV7-2	NA	TRBD2	TRBJ2-1	ASSSHGGSGGQF
TRBV4-1	NA	TRBD1	TRBJ2-1	ASSLWTGYNEQF
TRBV14	NA	NA	TRBJ2-7	ASSRGAGIAYEQY
TRBV5-1	few	NA	TRBJ1-6	ASTLVGTAGGNSPLH
TRBV4-1	many	TRBD2	TRBJ2-3	ASSQDRGLAGVPTDTQY
TRBV7-9	few	NA	TRBJ2-3	ASSLRSGVTDTQY
TRBV18	few	NA	TRBJ2-1	ASSTRAVSYNEQF
TRBV5-1	few	TRBD2	TRBJ2-5	ASSGTTQETQY
TRBV7-9	NA	NA	TRBJ1-6	ASSLGDTYNSPLH
TRBV12-3/TRBV12-4	many	NA	TRBJ2-3	ASSLGVDTQY
TRBV23-1	NA	TRBD2	TRBJ2-5	ASRAGLADQETQY
TRBV19	NA	NA	TRBJ1-1	ASRKAGGGTEAF
TRBV21-1	NA	NA	TRBJ2-3	ASVSGLTDTQY
TRBV10-3	NA	TRBD1	TRBJ2-3	AISESGAGGADTQY
TRBV20-1	NA	TRBD2	TRBJ2-2	SARHPGTSGTNTGELF
TRBV12-3/TRBV12-4	many	TRBD2	TRBJ2-7	ASSQGLAGLAYEQY
TRBV4-3	NA	NA	TRBJ1-4	ASSQERSRLTNEKLF
TRBV7-2	many	NA	TRBJ1-1	ASSLTDPTEAF
TRBV7-9	NA	NA	TRBJ2-7	ASSPRGTPYEQY
TRBV28	NA	NA	TRBJ1-2	ASNQAPGRSGYT
TRBV12-3/TRBV12-4	few	NA	TRBJ2-2	ASRRMNTGELF
TRBV12-5	NA	TRBD2	TRBJ2-3	ASGPDGLAGMDTQY
TRBV12-3/TRBV12-4	NA	TRBD1	TRBJ2-5	ASSPGGTGRETQY
TRBV19	few	NA	TRBJ1-6	ASSIQGRNNSPLH
TRBV28	NA	NA	TRBJ1-1	ASSQVVGMNTEAF
TRBV7-9	NA	NA	TRBJ2-7	ASSLVGQEQY